One and the same sample provided the 6 T cell receptor beta chains below, sequenced in a study of blood T cell repertoires in COVID-19. TCRdb's table, derived via immunoSEQ multiplex PCR, lists solely in-frame clones and lacks some. The sample has approximately 300,000 clones; 85% are singletons. Sequenced sample: PBMCs or T cells enriched from blood (not recorded which). These receptors all stem from a woman in her twenties or thirties who had been exposed to COVID-19.

V usage is TRBV28 and J usage is TRBJ1-1, with TRBD1 matching over 11 bases. CDR3 length equals 16 residues. The germline V gene has CDR1 MDHEN and CDR2 SYDVKM. The V gene end was trimmed by 5 bases and the J gene end by 0 bases; junction bases not matched to a gene: 5. The CDR3 DNA sequence: TGTGCCAGCAGTGGGACAGGGGGAGCTATGAACACTGAAGCTTTCTTT. Its protein product is CASSGTGGAMNTEAFF.

The gene calls are TRBV28 and TRBJ2-7, with D possibly matching TRBD1 (6 bases). V was shortened by 4 bases and J by 0 bases, with 13 bases between the two germline ends. Looked up from germline, CDR1 is MDHEN and CDR2 is SYDVKM. The CDR3 length is 15 residues. This chain's CDR3 is CASSSPDSSSYEQYF. As DNA, the CDR3 is TGTGCCAGCAGTTCTCCGGACAGTAGCTCCTACGAGCAGTACTTC.

This chain connects TRBV5-1 to TRBJ2-2; D is ambiguous. Germline V gene sequence: CDR1 SGHRS, CDR2 YFSETQ. The CDR3 sequence is 14 residues long. The germline V and J ends were trimmed by 8 bases and 4 bases, with 15 bases remaining between them. CDR3 amino acids: CASSPEFFTGELFF. DNA for the CDR3: TGCGCCAGTAGCCCCGAGTTTTTCACCGGGGAGCTGTTTTTT. Full variable domain (remainder filled in from reference TRBV5-1 and TRBJ2-2): KAGVTQTPRYLIKTRGQQVTLSCSPISGHRSVSWYQQTPGQGLQFLFEYFSETQRNKGNFPGRFSGRQFSNSRSEMNVSTLELGDSALYLCASSPEFFTGELFFGEGSRLTVL.

CDR3 in DNA: TGTGCCAGCAGCATGTCTAGCGGGGGGGCCTTCGACGAGCAGTACTTC. This sequence encodes CASSMSSGGAFDEQYF. The chain uses TRBV7-2 and TRBJ2-7; TRBD2 aligns across 12 bases. Germline CDR1 is SGHTA and CDR2 is FQGNSA. J gave up 5 bases and V 5 bases, and 10 bases lay outside the gene matches. The CDR3 extends over 16 amino acids.

The CDR3 nucleotides are TGTGCCAGCAGCGTCCGGGACAGGGATTATGGCTACACCTTC. It codes for CASSVRDRDYGYTF. The V call is TRBV9, the J call TRBJ1-2, with TRBD1 matching 9 bases. Germline V lookup: CDR1 SGDLS, CDR2 YYNGEE. This CDR3 region has 14 residues. Germline trimming cut 2 bases from V and 5 bases from J; bases unmatched to any gene: 4.

This sequence joins TRBV6-2 or TRBV6-3 and TRBJ2-7; D remains unclear. The CDR3 totals 16 residues. Germline V gene sequence: CDR1 MNHEY, CDR2 SVGEGT. V was shortened by 6 bases and J by 1 base, with 19 bases between the two germline ends. The CDR3 nucleotides read TGTGCCAGCAGCCCTGGGTTGGGCCAGATATCCTACGAGCAGTACTTC. Translating gives CASSPGLGQISYEQYF.